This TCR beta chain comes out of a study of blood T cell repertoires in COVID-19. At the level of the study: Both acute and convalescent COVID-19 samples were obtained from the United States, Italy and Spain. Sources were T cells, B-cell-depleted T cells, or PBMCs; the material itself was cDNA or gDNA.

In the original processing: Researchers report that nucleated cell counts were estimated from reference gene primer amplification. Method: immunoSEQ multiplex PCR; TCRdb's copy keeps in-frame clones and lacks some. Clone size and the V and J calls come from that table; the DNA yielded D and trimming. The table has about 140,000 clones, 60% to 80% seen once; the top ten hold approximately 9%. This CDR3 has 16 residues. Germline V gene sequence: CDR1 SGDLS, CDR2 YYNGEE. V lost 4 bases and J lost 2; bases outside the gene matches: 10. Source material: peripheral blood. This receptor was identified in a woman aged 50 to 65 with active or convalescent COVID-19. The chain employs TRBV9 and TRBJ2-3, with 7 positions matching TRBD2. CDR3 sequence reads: CASSSSGLADTDTQYF. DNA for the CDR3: TGTGCCAGCAGCTCCTCTGGCCTAGCGGACACAGATACGCAGTATTTT.